Following are 9 T cell receptor beta chains from one sample sequenced in a study of T cells after yellow fever vaccination. TCRdb re-called the 5' RACE reads with MiXCR, one entry per CDR3 protein. This table has 500,000 to 650,000 distinct CDR3 sequences, roughly an eighth appearing once. Sequencing was performed on PBMCs, taken on the day of the yellow fever booster vaccination. The receptors were gathered from a man aged 25 to 45 who received the YFV17D yellow fever vaccine.

The table lists this clonotype with a few counts. The J gene is TRBJ2-5, the V gene TRBV18, with 9 positions matching TRBD1. J was trimmed by 0 bases and V by 5 bases; bases with no gene match: 7. The CDR3 loop spans 16 amino acids. Germline values: CDR1 KGHSH, CDR2 LQKENI. CDR3 in amino acids: CASSYTGQGYQETQYF. The DNA of the CDR3 is TGTGCCAGCTCATACACGGGACAGGGATACCAAGAGACCCAGTACTTC.

Only a few counts were recorded for this clonotype. The chain has TRBV7-9 and TRBJ1-5, with TRBD1 matching 9 bases. The CDR3 runs 14 residues. Trimming removed 6 bases from V and 5 bases from J; junction bases left unmatched: 5. Germline loops: CDR1 SEHNR, CDR2 FQNEAQ (reference sequence). The CDR3 region is CASSYTGGDQPQHF. CDR3 nucleotides: TGTGCCAGCAGTTACACAGGGGGCGATCAGCCCCAGCATTTT.

The genes are TRBV10-3 and TRBJ1-2; no clear D gene. CDR3 length equals 13 residues. Germline CDR1 ENHRY, CDR2 SYGVKD. Trimming took 6 bases from V and 2 from J, leaving 10 bases between them. CDR3 coding DNA: TGTGCCATCAGATCAGACACAAACTATGGCTACACCTTC. Protein sequence: CAIRSDTNYGYTF.

This clonotype was counted between two and nine times. This chain links TRBV6-2 or TRBV6-3 with TRBJ2-7; perhaps TRBD1 as D (5 bases). V gave up 6 bases and J gave up 3 bases, with 12 bases separating them. The CDR3 totals 13 residues. CDR1 is MNHEY and CDR2 is SVGEGT in the germline V gene. The CDR3 coding sequence is TGTGCCAGCAGCAGGGATGGCTACTACGAGCAGTACTTC. Protein sequence: CASSRDGYYEQYF.

This chain connects TRBV7-9 to TRBJ1-2; weak D call: TRBD1 (5 bases). The CDR3 loop spans 12 amino acids. The V gene lost 8 bases and the J gene lost 4 bases, with 11 bases spanning the gap. CDR1 and CDR2 from the germline V gene are SEHNR and FQNEAQ (reference sequence). The chain's CDR3 is CASFGTLYGYTF. In DNA, the CDR3 is TGTGCCAGCTTCGGGACTCTCTATGGCTACACCTTC.

The rearrangement uses TRBV6-2 or TRBV6-3 and TRBJ2-1, with D possibly being TRBD1 (6 bases). There are 14 residues in the CDR3. Per germline, CDR1 MNHEY and CDR2 SVGEGT. The V end was cut by 5 bases, the J end by 5 bases, with 13 bases between. CDR3 in amino acids: CASSLFDRNNEQFF. In DNA, the CDR3 is TGTGCCAGCAGTCTATTTGACAGGAACAATGAGCAGTTCTTC.

This clonotype was detected a few times. The chain uses TRBV15 and TRBJ2-4, with D possibly being TRBD1 or TRBD2 (6 bases each). Trimming removed 1 base from V and 0 bases from J, with 19 bases in between. The germline gives CDR1 LNHNV, CDR2 YYDKDF (reference sequence). CDR3 length: 19 amino acids. CDR3 DNA: TGTGCCACCAGCAGAGCTAGGGGAGGACAGAAACTAGCCAAAAACATTCAGTACTTC. Its translation is CATSRARGGQKLAKNIQYF.

The chain is built from TRBV7-2 and TRBJ2-7, with D perhaps TRBD2 (6 bases). This CDR3 has 15 amino acids. Trimming pared 1 base from V and 2 bases from J, leaving 12 bases between. From germline, CDR1 is SGHTA and CDR2 FQGNSA. The CDR3 loop reads CASSLGSSVTYEQYF. The CDR3 DNA reads as TGTGCCAGCAGCTTAGGCTCTAGCGTGACCTACGAGCAGTACTTC.

This clonotype showed up just a few times. The gene calls are TRBV7-2 and TRBJ1-4, with 9 bases matching TRBD1. Germline V gives CDR1 SGHTA, CDR2 FQGNSA. The CDR3 totals 15 residues. The V segment lost 5 bases and the J segment 7 bases; nucleotides outside the gene matches: 8. CDR3 residues: CASSPRAGQGEKLFF. Written as DNA, the CDR3 is TGTGCCAGCAGCCCCAGGGCGGGACAGGGTGAAAAACTGTTTTTT.